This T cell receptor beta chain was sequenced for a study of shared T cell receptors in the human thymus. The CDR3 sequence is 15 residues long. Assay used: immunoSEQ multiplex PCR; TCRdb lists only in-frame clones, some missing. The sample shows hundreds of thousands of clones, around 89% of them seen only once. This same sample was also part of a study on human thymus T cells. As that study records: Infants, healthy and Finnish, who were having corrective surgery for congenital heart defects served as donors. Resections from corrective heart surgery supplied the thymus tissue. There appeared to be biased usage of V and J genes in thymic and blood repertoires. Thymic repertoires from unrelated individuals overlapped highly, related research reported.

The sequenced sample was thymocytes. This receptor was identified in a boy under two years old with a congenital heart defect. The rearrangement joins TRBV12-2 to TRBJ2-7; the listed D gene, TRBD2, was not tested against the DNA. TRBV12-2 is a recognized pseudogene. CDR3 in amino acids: CASRLERSGSYEQYF. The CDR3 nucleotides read TGTGCAAGTCGCTTAGAACGTAGCGGGAGCTACGAGCAGTACTTC.